This entry concerns a single T cell receptor beta chain. Its specificity is not known. Investigators prepared the TCR beta libraries by applying iRepertoire HTBI primers and Arm-PCR of CDR3 regions. In the original processing: Identification of gene segments yielded more than 60 TRBV and over 12 TRBJ across samples. TCRdb reprocessed the multiplex PCR reads with MiXCR, giving one entry per CDR3 protein. These V and J calls originate from TCRdb's pipeline instead of the authors' own analysis. The repertoire holds more than 400,000 distinct CDR3 sequences, with 15% to 20% as singletons. This CDR3 is 18 amino acids long. The V end was cut by 0 bases, the J end by 8 bases, with 23 bases between. Germline V gene sequence: CDR1 LGHNT, CDR2 FRNRAP. Time point of the sample: newly diagnosed GD, antithyroid drugs for less than 3 months. RNA extracted from PBMCs served as the sequencing template. This sample stems from a study of regulatory T cells in long-lasting Graves disease. Findings and limits, study-wide: A greater number of public clonotypes (under 3,000) was shared by persistent patients than by new patients (just over 950).

This sample was shared with a second study, whose subject was T cells in Graves' hyperthyroidism and ophthalmopathy.

The chain combines TRBV12-5 with TRBJ2-1; a possible D gene is TRBD2 (5 bases). Specimen: peripheral blood mononuclear cells (PBMCs), collected at new diagnosis, from a patient treated with antithyroid drugs. This TCR was recovered from a woman aged 25 to 39 with Graves disease. CDR3 sequence: CASGLVLGSESPFDEQFF. CDR3 DNA: TGTGCTAGTGGTTTGGTATTGGGGAGCGAATCGCCCTTCGATGAGCAGTTCTTC.